This TCR beta chain is from a study of cytomegalovirus exposure and HLA in healthy donors. This CDR3 has 14 residues. Germline CDR1 is SGHRS and CDR2 is YFSETQ. V lost 7 bases and J lost 4, with 17 bases in between. The PCR had 60 Vbeta and 13 Jbeta primers. Clones were read by immunoSEQ multiplex PCR, and TCRdb kept only the in-frame ones, dropping some. The data contain around 200,000 clones, about 86% of them singletons. Sequencing input: PBMCs. V is TRBV5-1 and J is TRBJ1-1, with D maybe TRBD1 (6 bases). The clonotype originates from a woman aged 30 to 39 in good health and CMV-seronegative. Here the CDR3 reads CASHRGQQGTEAFF. DNA for the CDR3: TGCGCCAGCCACCGGGGACAACAGGGCACTGAAGCTTTCTTT. The full variable domain, its missing parts supplied by reference TRBV5-1 and TRBJ1-1, is KAGVTQTPRYLIKTRGQQVTLSCSPISGHRSVSWYQQTPGQGLQFLFEYFSETQRNKGNFPGRFSGRQFSNSRSEMNVSTLELGDSALYLCASHRGQQGTEAFFGQGTRLTVV.